This record concerns one T cell receptor (beta chain) sequence. No antigen is known for it. Libraries were prepared by immunoSEQ multiplex PCR; TCRdb keeps only in-frame clonotypes and omits some of them. Among over 8,000 clones, about 86% were seen once, and the ten largest hold 8% to 10%. The data were taken from a study of blood T cell dynamics during melanoma immunotherapy. As for the study in general: First-line therapy was either pembrolizumab or nivolumab with ipilimumab for metastatic melanoma.

Study findings and constraints: Whether repertoire-driving clones were melanoma-specific could not be determined.

Time point denoted: pre-treatment baseline. Prior systemic cancer therapy, immunosuppressant use and other active malignancies excluded patients. This specimen consisted of blood, obtained from a patient treated with checkpoint blockade. The receptor's source is a human donor with melanoma.

CDR3 protein: CSARGPLGLAGGYNEQFF. The CDR3, as DNA: TGCAGCGCGAGAGGCCCACTCGGACTAGCGGGAGGATACAATGAGCAGTTCTTC. The chain is built from TRBV29-1 and TRBJ2-1; 14 nucleotides line up with TRBD2. The CDR3 runs 18 residues. Germline assignment: CDR1 SQVTM and CDR2 ANQGSEA. Losses at the gene ends were 7 bases for V and 4 bases for J; bases not matched to a gene: 15.